The subject of this entry is one TCR beta chain. An immunoSEQ assay, version v3.0, was performed at survey level. Data came from immunoSEQ multiplex PCR; TCRdb stores just in-frame clones and leaves some out. The sample shows about 28,000 clones, more than 80% of them seen only once. The sample comes from a study of long-term antiretroviral therapy in people with HIV. The CDR3 totals 12 residues. Germline-derived CDR1 and CDR2 are SQVTM and ANQGSEA. V was pared by 4 bases and J by 7 bases, with 14 bases between. The sequencing here drew on unsorted PBMCs, taken 3.2 years before starting antiretroviral therapy. The V call is TRBV29-1, the J call TRBJ2-7, with D tentatively TRBD1 or TRBD2 (5 bases each). This TCR was sampled from a man between 45 and 60 years old with HIV. The DNA of the CDR3 is TGCAGCGTTGGATTCCAGGGAGAGGAGCAGTACTTC. It encodes CSVGFQGEEQYF.